This passage covers 10 T cell receptor beta chains from one sample sequenced in a study of metastatic and nonmetastatic thyroid tumors. TCRdb re-processed the PCR reads through MiXCR. The data contain 40,000 to 45,000 clones, about 15% of them seen just once; the ten biggest clones take up 3.5% to 4%. Patients underwent thyroid surgery, and none had received any treatment before it. Sequenced material: blood. The receptors shown here come from a female donor with papillary thyroid cancer or a benign thyroid nodule (not recorded which). Some clones in this sample may be carry-over from other donors' samples.

This chain uses TRBV24-1 with TRBJ2-7; D is undetermined. Germline assignment: CDR1 KGHDR and CDR2 SFDVKD. V gave up 6 bases and J gave up 6 bases, with 8 bases separating them. The CDR3 spans 11 residues. The CDR3 protein is CATSSGGEQYF. The CDR3 DNA reads as TGTGCCACCAGTTCAGGCGGCGAGCAGTACTTC.

The chain recombines TRBV6-2 or TRBV6-3 with TRBJ2-3; TRBD2 matches at 7 bases. Trimming took 0 bases from V and 2 from J; bases not matched to a gene: 20. In germline, CDR1 is MNHEY, CDR2 SVGEGT. The CDR3 covers 21 residues. CDR3 DNA sequence: TGTGCCAGCAGTTACTCGAGCACTAGCGACCCACTCTACGGGTACACAGATACGCAGTATTTT. It specifies CASSYSSTSDPLYGYTDTQYF.

This clone was observed a handful of times. Compared with germline, one end of the junction differs, possibly owing to a read error. The chain uses TRBV12-5 and TRBJ2-2; possible D gene TRBD1, 5 bases. The germline V gene encodes CDR1 LGHNT and CDR2 FRNRAP. The CDR3 is 15 residues long. The CDR3 is CSSGLVHDSTWELFF. In DNA, the CDR3 is TGTTCTAGTGGTTTGGTTCACGACAGCACCTGGGAGCTGTTTTTT.

Here the CDR3 reads CATSDPDRFHGYTF. The CDR3, as DNA: TGTGCCACCAGTGACCCAGACAGGTTCCATGGCTACACCTTC. This rearrangement joins TRBV24-1 to TRBJ1-2, with D possibly being TRBD1 (6 bases). V was clipped by 4 bases and J by 6 bases, with 14 bases between them. The CDR3 spans 14 residues. The germline gives CDR1 KGHDR, CDR2 SFDVKD.

This clone was observed many times. This chain joins TRBV5-4 and TRBJ2-7; 9 positions agree with TRBD1. J was trimmed by 5 bases and V by 2 bases; bases with no gene match: 11. The CDR3 extends over 16 amino acids. The germline V gene encodes CDR1 SGHNT and CDR2 YYREEE (reference sequence). The CDR3 DNA is TGTGCCAGCAGCTTCTTTATGGGGGACAGGGACCACGAGCAGTACTTC. It is translated as CASSFFMGDRDHEQYF.

This clone was detected only a few times. The V and J genes are TRBV28 and TRBJ2-1; 8 bases align to TRBD2. Germline V CDR1 and CDR2: MDHEN, SYDVKM. The CDR3 has 13 residues. Germline trimming cut 10 bases from V and 8 bases from J; bases unmatched to any gene: 10. The DNA of the CDR3 is TGTGCCATCACTCCGGGAGGGAGGTATGAGCAGTTCTTC. This translates into CAITPGGRYEQFF.

This clone was observed a few times. The rearrangement joins TRBV5-1 to TRBJ2-7, with 10 bases that match TRBD2. The CDR3 has 16 amino acids. The ends lost 0 bases at V and 0 bases at J; junction bases unmatched: 3. CDR1 SGHRS and CDR2 YFSETQ come from the germline V gene. DNA for the CDR3: TGCGCCAGCAGCTTGGAGGCTAGCGGGAGCTCCTACGAGCAGTACTTC. Translated, it gives CASSLEASGSSYEQYF.

This clone was detected ten times or more. The V call is TRBV2, the J call TRBJ2-1; no firm D call. The germline gives CDR1 SNHLY, CDR2 FYNNEI. V was clipped by 7 bases and J by 12 bases, with 7 bases between them. This CDR3 contains 9 residues. CDR3 in DNA: TGTGCCAGCAATAAGGGGCAGTTCTTC. Protein sequence: CASNKGQFF.

This clone was seen many times. The chain joins TRBV25-1 to TRBJ2-7, with a tentative D call TRBD1 (9 bases). V was trimmed by 4 bases and J by 2 bases, leaving 30 bases between them. CDR1 is MGHDK, CDR2 SYGVNS, per germline. The CDR3 covers 20 residues. CDR3 loop: CASSATTGGLSGGVTYEQYF. The CDR3 DNA reads as TGTGCCAGCAGTGCCACGACAGGGGGATTAAGCGGGGGTGTCACCTACGAGCAGTACTTC.

This clone was recorded many times. This chain connects TRBV9 to TRBJ1-6; maybe TRBD1 (5 bases). CDR1 SGDLS and CDR2 YYNGEE come from the germline V gene. The V end lost 2 bases, the J end lost 9 bases, and 12 bases lay between the germline ends. The CDR3 runs to 14 residues. The CDR3 is CASSVVQGGSPLHF. As DNA, the CDR3 is TGTGCCAGCAGCGTCGTTCAGGGAGGTTCACCCCTCCACTTT.